This TCR beta chain was identified in a study of HIV-infected patients and healthy controls (dated by TCRdb to between 2012 and 2015). A note on the overall study: CD4 counts were modestly but significantly increased in 14 of 16 patients after three months of therapy, but they remained below normal ranges. The CD4:CD8 ratio rose slightly, whereas CD8 counts showed no consistent shift during early therapy. After a further year of therapy, viral load was undetectable in all patients, having already become undetectable in most of the 16 patients by the second bleed. Patients lacked overall T-cell lymphocytopenia, and total CDR3 counts per chain did not differ significantly from controls. The question the study tested was whether immune perturbation and reconstitution could be captured by deep TCR repertoire sequencing of small blood samples from HIV patients.

The germline V gene (reference sequence) supplies CDR1 DFQATT and CDR2 SNEGSKA. There are 14 amino acids in the CDR3, from cysteine to phenylalanine inclusive. Only the CDR3 DNA stays, 42 bases, in frame from base 1. Deletion took 2 bases off V and 0 bases off J, with a span of 8 bases between the germline ends. This clonotype was seen repeatedly, ten times or more. Its antigen remains unidentified. Base quality data are lacking; no much larger clone is found one base away. SuperScript III was used to reverse transcribe 500 ng RNA with primers targeting the alpha and beta constant regions. Separate alpha and beta chain libraries were generated by chain-specific third strand synthesis with multiplexing indices. The protocol used a single primer pair to amplify all rearrangements within a chain, which avoided primer bias, and attached molecular barcodes to each cDNA molecule. Purified cDNA was joined by T4 RNA Ligase 1 to a 5' RACE adapter carrying a random hexamer and the SP2 sequencing primer site. With slow temperature ramps used to favor optimal annealing, second strand synthesis was primed from the SP2 site with Phusion polymerase. Joined together, two random hexamer sequences that had both been added before amplification formed the 12-nucleotide barcode of each molecule. An amplification PCR of approximately 25 cycles with P5s and P7 primers came after a short first PCR that had added P5 and P7 adapter elements plus a second index. Libraries received 25 to 35 PCR cycles in total, were quantified on a Qubit, sized on a Bioanalyzer, and diluted to 3 to 4.5 nM. Normalized libraries were sequenced on an Illumina MiSeq with 2 x 250 paired-end kits. Into around 9.5 ul Tris-Cl, the reverse transcription reactions were eluted following cleanup on MinElute columns. A 1:1 ratio of AMPure XP beads was used to clean the adapter ligations after they had run for 23 hours at 16 degrees C. Per the original workflow: Demultiplexed FASTQ files were processed with a modified Decombinator by which V, J, insert and barcode information was output. Sequences that shared a barcode but differed from the dominant sequence were treated as errors and discarded, and barcodes were clustered at Levenshtein distance 3 and counted to estimate the original cDNA molecules. For downstream analyses, the R packages ineq, vegan, igraph and RCytoscape were used, along with IMGT nomenclature and CDR3 definitions. V gene usage was calculated across distinct sequences, with every TCR tallied a single time to avoid skew from clonal expansion. Similarity networks connected unique CDR3 amino acid sequences within a donor whenever two sequences differed by a single Levenshtein edit. In the repertoires, a search was made for a compiled set of published HIV-specific CDR3s (around 95 alpha, 600 to 900 beta) and CMV-specific CDR3s (approximately 13 alpha, roughly 250 beta). Random subsampling to size-matched repertoires showed patients' decreased diversity was not caused by their lower sequence numbers. Using fastp trimming at Q25 and MiXCR clonotype assembly, TCRdb reanalyzed the public sequencing data and kept in-frame beta chains. Rows are unified per CDR3 protein, each entry keeping the most common DNA and genes. These V and J calls are TCRdb output, not the study's own analysis. For this sample the table gives fewer than 6,000 distinct CDR3 sequences, of which about 9.4% were detected only once. The top ten clonotypes cover around 12% of the sample.

Whole blood was used without fractionating the cells, so the repertoire represented all peripheral T cells without sorting. For RNA extraction, 2 to 2.5 ml of peripheral blood was collected into Tempus tubes. The study enrolled HIV-infected adults who had not yet received antiretroviral therapy and were about to begin treatment, and it processed the first sixteen eligible patients. Treatment interruptions were among the grounds for excluding patients from enrollment, as were febrile or AIDS-related illness, tumors, hepatitis B or C coinfection, immunomodulatory therapy and recent vaccination. The TURBO-DNase kit was used to remove leftover genomic DNA, and GLOBINclear was used to deplete globin mRNA. Just before antiretroviral therapy was started, pretreatment blood was collected from HIV-infected patients. Overall study outcomes, separate from this receptor: By Jaccard index and by the count of highly shared sequences, healthy controls shared more CDR3s between individuals than HIV+ patients did. MAIT cell alpha-chain CDR3s were present at high frequency in healthy controls but severely depleted in HIV+ repertoires. Rare events from HIV-infected data received too much weight under size-matching, and comparisons were complicated by unequal numbers of distinct sequences between patients and controls. Compared with untreated HIV+ repertoires, healthy control repertoires had roughly threefold more distinct CDR3s and higher Shannon diversity. Alpha-beta chain pairing was not determined in the samples. Processing was restricted to sixteen HIV-infected individuals, which the authors judged to be a major constraint on the generalizability of the findings. Donor HLA types were not determined in the study. Mean usage differed significantly between HIV-infected patients and controls for eight alpha and eight beta V genes. The dynamics of distinct T-cell subpopulations could not be separated, and sequencing depth was restricted, because whole blood was used. Significantly higher mean Gini indices were seen in HIV-infected repertoires than in controls, possibly reflecting oligoclonality. The observed differences in diversity were not explained by the slight differences in age and sex profiles between the study cohorts. Size-matched repertoire data did not replicate the apparent post-therapy recovery of the Gini index in HIV-infected patients. During therapy, HIV-associated CDR3s significantly decreased in frequency, while CMV-associated CDR3s did not change significantly, though most became more frequent.

The clonotype was recovered from an adult with HIV infection. Specimen: blood, collected before antiretroviral therapy. The chain was built from TRBV20-1 and TRBJ2-1; the D gene remains uncertain. The nucleotides read TGCAGTGCTAGAAGTCCGAGCTCCTACAATGAGCAGTTCTTC. This translates into CSARSPSSYNEQFF.